Sequencing of this T cell receptor (beta chain) was carried out in a study of early T cells in non-severe SARS-CoV-2 infection. In TCRdb, the 5' RACE reads were re-called with MiXCR into one record per CDR3 protein. The sample lists roughly 25,000 distinct CDR3 sequences, roughly 4.1% occurring once. This clonotype was seen at least ten times. The CDR3 length is 17 residues. The chain recombines TRBV21-1 with TRBJ2-7; TRBD1 is the table's D call and was not checked against the DNA. TRBV21-1 counts as a pseudogene. Material for sequencing was whole blood. This sequence originates from an adult who was a healthcare worker with PCR-confirmed SARS-CoV-2 infection or an uninfected control (not recorded which). In DNA form, the CDR3 reads TGTGCCAGCAGCAAATCCAGTAGTGGGACCCGCTCCTACGAGCAGTACTTC. It translates to CASSKSSSGTRSYEQYF.